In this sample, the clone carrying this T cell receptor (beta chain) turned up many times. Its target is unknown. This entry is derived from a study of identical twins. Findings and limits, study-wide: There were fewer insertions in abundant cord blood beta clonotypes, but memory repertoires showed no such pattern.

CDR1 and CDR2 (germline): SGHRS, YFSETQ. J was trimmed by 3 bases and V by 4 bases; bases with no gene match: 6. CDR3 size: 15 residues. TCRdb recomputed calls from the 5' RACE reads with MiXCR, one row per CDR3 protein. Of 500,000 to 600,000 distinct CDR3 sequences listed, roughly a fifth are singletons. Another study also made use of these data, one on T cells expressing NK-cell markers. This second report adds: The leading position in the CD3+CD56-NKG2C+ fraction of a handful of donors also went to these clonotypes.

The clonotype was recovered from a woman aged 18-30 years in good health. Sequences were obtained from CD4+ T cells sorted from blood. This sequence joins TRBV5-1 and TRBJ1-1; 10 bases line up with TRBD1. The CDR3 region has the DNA TGCGCCAGCAGCAGGACAGGGGGTCTGGACACTGAAGCTTTCTTT. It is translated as CASSRTGGLDTEAFF.